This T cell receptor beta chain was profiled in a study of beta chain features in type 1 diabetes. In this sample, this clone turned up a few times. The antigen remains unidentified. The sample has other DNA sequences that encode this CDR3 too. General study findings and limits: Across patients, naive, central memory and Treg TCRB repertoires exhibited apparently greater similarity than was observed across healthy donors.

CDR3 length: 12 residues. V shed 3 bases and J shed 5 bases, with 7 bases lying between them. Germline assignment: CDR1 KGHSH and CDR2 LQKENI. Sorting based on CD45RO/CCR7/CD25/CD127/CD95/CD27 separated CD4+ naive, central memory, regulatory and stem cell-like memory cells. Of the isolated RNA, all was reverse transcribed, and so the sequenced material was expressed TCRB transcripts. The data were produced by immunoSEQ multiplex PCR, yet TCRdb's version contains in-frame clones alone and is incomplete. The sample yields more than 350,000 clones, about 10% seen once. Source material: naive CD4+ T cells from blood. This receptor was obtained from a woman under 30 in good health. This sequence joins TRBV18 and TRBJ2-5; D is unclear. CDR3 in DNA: TGTGCCAGCTCACCGAACCGGGAGACCCAGTACTTC. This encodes CASSPNRETQYF.